This section outlines one T cell receptor (beta chain) sequence together with its context. Authors' analysis steps: Estimation of nucleated cell counts was performed using reference gene primer amplification. Repertoires were generated with immunoSEQ multiplex PCR, while TCRdb's copy carries only in-frame clones and drops some. V, J and clone size were drawn from that table, and D and trimming were deduced from the DNA. This sample has fewer than 350,000 clones, with around 85% found just once. Trimming at V came to 5 bases and at J to 9 bases, leaving 6 bases not matched to a gene. This CDR3 contains 14 residues. Germline V CDR1 and CDR2: MNHEY, SVGAGI. Within 2 weeks before study entry, exposed participants met a COVID-19 case. The source of the sample is a study of blood T cell repertoires in COVID-19. Turning to the study itself: Samples representing acute and convalescent COVID-19 were sourced from the United States, Italy and Spain.

Material for sequencing was PBMCs or T cells enriched from blood (not recorded which). The genes are TRBV6-5 and TRBJ1-6, with 8 bases lining up with TRBD1. This receptor was identified in a woman in her thirties who had been exposed to COVID-19. Here the CDR3 reads CASSTTGDSSPLHF. In DNA, the CDR3 is TGTGCCAGCAGTACGACAGGGGATAGTTCACCCCTCCACTTT.